This TCR beta chain stems from a study of CXCR3-negative and CXCR3-positive naive CD8 T cells. Concerning this clonotype: Its cognate antigen is unknown.

Study-level findings and limits: Relative to memory CD8+ cells, whose diversity was much lower, both naive subsets had comparably high diversity. TRBV-TRBJ usage was similar across naive CXCR3 subsets but distinct in memory cells.

This CDR3 is built from 14 residues. CDR1 MGHRA and CDR2 YSYEKL come from the germline V gene. TRB cDNA was prepared as libraries by UMI-labeled 5' RACE. TCRdb derives one entry per CDR3 protein from the 5' RACE reads, leaving out DNA. This table holds 65,000 to 85,000 distinct CDR3 sequences. This receptor was taken from a human donor in good health. Some clones in this sample may be carry-over from other donors' samples. V and J are TRBV4-1 and TRBJ2-7; TCRdb's D call of TRBD2 is untestable without DNA. Input material: naive CXCR3- CD8+ T cells from blood. Subset reported: CD45RO-CCR7+CD27+CD95- naive CD8+ T cells lacking CXCR3 (TNR3-). The CDR3 sequence is CASSQDREGDEQYF.